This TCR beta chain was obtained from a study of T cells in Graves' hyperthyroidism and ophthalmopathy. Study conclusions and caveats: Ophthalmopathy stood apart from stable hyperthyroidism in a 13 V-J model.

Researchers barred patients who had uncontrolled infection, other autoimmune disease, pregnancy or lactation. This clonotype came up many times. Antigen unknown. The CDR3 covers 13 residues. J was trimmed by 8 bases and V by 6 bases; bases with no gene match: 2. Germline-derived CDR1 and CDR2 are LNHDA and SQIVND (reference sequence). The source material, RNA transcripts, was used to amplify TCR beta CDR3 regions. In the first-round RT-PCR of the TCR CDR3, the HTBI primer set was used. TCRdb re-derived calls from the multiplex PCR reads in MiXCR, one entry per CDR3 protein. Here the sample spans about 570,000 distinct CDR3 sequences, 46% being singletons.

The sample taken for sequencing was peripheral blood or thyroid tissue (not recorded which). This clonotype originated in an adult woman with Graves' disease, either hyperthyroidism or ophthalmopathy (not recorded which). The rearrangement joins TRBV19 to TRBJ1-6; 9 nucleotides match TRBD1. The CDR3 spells CASRGQGDSPLHF. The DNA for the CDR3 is TGTGCCAGTAGGGGACAGGGCGATTCACCCCTCCACTTT. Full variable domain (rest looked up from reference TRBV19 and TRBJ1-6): DGGITQSPKYLFRKEGQNVTLSCEQNLNHDAMYWYRQDPGQGLRLIYYSQIVNDFQKGDIAEGYSVSREKKESFPLTVTSAQKNPTAFYLCASRGQGDSPLHFGNGTRLTVT.